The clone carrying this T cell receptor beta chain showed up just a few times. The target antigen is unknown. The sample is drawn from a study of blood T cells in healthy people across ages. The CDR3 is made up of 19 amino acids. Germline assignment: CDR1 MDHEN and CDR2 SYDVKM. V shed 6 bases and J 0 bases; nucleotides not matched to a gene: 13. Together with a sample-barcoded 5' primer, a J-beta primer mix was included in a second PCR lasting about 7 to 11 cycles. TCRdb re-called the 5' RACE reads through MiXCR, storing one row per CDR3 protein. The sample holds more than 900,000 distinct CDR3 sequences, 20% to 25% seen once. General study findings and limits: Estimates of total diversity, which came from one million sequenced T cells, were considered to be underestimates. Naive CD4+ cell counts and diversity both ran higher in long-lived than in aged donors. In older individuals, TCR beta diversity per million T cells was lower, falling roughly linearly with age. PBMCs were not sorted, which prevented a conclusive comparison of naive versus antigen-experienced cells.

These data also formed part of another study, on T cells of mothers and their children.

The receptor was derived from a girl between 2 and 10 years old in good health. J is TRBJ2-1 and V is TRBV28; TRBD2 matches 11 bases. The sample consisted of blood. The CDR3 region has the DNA TGTGCCAGCAGCGCCGGGACTAGCGGACCGATTAGCTCCTACAATGAGCAGTTCTTC. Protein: CASSAGTSGPISSYNEQFF.